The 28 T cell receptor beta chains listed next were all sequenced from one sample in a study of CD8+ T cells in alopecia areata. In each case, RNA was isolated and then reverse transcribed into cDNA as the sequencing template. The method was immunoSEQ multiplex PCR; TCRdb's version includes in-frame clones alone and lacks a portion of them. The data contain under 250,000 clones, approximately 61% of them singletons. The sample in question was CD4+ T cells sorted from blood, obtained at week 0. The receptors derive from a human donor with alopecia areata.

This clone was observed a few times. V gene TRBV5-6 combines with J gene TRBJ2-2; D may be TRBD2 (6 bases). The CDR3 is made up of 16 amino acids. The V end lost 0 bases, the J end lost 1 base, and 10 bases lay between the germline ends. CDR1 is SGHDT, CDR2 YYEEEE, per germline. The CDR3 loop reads CASSLGLAVNTGELFF. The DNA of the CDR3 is TGTGCCAGCAGCTTGGGGTTAGCGGTGAACACCGGGGAGCTGTTTTTT.

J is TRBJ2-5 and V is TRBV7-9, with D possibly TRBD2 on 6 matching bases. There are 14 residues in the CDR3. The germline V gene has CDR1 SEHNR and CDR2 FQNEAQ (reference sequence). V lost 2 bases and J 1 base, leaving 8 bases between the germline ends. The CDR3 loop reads CASSLFGGQETQYF. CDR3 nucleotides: TGTGCCAGCAGCTTATTCGGGGGCCAAGAGACCCAGTACTTC.

The CDR3, as DNA: TGTGCCGGAGAACGGACGGCGAACACTGAAGCTTTCTTT. Amino acid sequence: CAGERTANTEAFF. The rearrangement uses TRBV30 and TRBJ1-1; D gene unclear. The V end was cut by 8 bases, the J end by 1 base, with 14 bases between. The germline gives CDR1 GTSNPN, CDR2 SVGIG (reference sequence). This CDR3 region has 13 residues.

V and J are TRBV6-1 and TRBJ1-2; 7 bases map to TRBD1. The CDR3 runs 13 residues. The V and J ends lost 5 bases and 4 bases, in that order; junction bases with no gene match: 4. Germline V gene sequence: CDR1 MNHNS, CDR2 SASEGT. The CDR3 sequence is CASSTGTVYGYTF. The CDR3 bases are TGTGCCAGCAGTACCGGGACAGTCTATGGCTACACCTTC.

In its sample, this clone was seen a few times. CDR3: CASTFRGANQPQHF. The DNA of the CDR3 is TGTGCCAGCACCTTCCGAGGGGCGAATCAGCCCCAGCATTTT. This chain joins TRBV5-6 and TRBJ1-5; weak D call: TRBD1 (5 bases). The length of the CDR3 is 14 residues. V dropped 6 bases and J dropped 4 bases, with 14 bases sitting between them. Germline lookup yields CDR1 SGHDT and CDR2 YYEEEE.

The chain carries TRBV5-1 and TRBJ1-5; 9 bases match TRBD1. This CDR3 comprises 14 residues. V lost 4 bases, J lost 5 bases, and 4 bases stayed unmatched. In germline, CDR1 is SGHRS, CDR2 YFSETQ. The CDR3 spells CASSPGQGYQPQHF. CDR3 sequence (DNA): TGCGCCAGCAGCCCGGGACAGGGCTATCAGCCCCAGCATTTT.

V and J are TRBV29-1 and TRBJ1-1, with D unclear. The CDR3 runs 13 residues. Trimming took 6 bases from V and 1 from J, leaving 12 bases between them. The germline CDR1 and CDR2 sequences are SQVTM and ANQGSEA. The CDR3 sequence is CSVNGRANTEAFF. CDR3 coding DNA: TGCAGCGTCAACGGACGGGCGAACACTGAAGCTTTCTTT. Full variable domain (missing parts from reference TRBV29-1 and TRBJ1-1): SAVISQKPSRDICQRGTSLTIQCQVDSQVTMMFWYRQQPGQSLTLIATANQGSEATYESGFVIDKFPISRPNLTFSTLTVSNMSPEDSSIYLCSVNGRANTEAFFGQGTRLTVV.

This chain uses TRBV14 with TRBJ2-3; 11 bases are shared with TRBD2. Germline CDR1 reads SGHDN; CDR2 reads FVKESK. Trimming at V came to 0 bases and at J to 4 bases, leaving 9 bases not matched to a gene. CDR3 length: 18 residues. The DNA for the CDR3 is TGTGCCAGCAGCCAAGATTGGCGACTAGCGGGGAGCCCAGATACGCAGTATTTT. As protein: CASSQDWRLAGSPDTQYF.

Here the CDR3 reads CASKPWGVTSGRDHNEQFF. Written as DNA, the CDR3 is TGTGCCAGCAAACCTTGGGGGGTGACTAGCGGGAGAGATCACAATGAGCAGTTCTTC. V usage is TRBV2 and J usage is TRBJ2-1; TRBD2 agrees at 12 bases. The CDR3 extends over 19 amino acids. J was trimmed by 5 bases and V by 7 bases; bases with no gene match: 18. Germline CDR1 and CDR2: SNHLY and FYNNEI.

CDR3 sequence: CAWSVSPSSYEQYF. The CDR3 coding sequence is TGTGCCTGGAGTGTAAGCCCGTCCTCCTACGAGCAGTACTTC. The chain couples TRBV30 to TRBJ2-7; no clear D. Germline V gene sequence: CDR1 GTSNPN, CDR2 SVGIG (reference sequence). V shed 0 bases and J shed 0 bases, with 9 bases lying between them. The CDR3 loop spans 14 amino acids. Full variable domain (rest looked up from reference TRBV30 and TRBJ2-7): SQTIHQWPATLVQPVGSPLSLECTVEGTSNPNLYWYRQAAGRGLQLLFYSVGIGQISSEVPQNLSASRPQDRQFILSSKKLLLSDSGFYLCAWSVSPSSYEQYFGPGTRLTVT.

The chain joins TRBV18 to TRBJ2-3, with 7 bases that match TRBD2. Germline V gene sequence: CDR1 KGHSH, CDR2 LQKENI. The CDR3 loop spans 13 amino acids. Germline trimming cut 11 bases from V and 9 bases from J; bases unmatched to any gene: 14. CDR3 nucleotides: TGTGCCGCGAAAGGGACTATCAGTACAACGCAGTATTTT. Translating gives CAAKGTISTTQYF.

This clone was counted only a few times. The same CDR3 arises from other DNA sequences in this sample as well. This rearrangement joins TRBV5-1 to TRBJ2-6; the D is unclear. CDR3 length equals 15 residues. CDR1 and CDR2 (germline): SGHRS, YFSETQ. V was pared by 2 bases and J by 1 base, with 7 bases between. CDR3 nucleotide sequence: TGCGCCAGCAGCTTACAAGGGTCTGGGGCCAACGTCCTGACTTTC. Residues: CASSLQGSGANVLTF.

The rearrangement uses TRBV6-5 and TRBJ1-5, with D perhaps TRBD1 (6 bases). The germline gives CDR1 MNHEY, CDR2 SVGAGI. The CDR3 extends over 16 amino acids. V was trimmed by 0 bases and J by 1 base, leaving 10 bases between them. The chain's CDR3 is CASSYSAQGSNQPQHF. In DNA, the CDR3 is TGTGCCAGCAGTTACTCTGCCCAGGGGAGCAATCAGCCCCAGCATTTT.

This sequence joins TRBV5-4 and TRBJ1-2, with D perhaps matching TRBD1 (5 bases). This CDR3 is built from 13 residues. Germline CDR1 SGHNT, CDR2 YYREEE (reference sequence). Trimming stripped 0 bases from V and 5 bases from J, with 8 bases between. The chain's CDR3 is CASSLGGAYGYTF. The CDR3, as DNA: TGTGCCAGCAGCTTGGGAGGGGCGTATGGCTACACCTTC.

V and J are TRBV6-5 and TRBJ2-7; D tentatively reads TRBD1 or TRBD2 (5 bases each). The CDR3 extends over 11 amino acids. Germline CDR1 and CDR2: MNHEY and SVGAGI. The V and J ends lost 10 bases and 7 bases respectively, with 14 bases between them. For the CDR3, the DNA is TGTGCCATCGGGACCGACACAGAGCAGTACTTC. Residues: CAIGTDTEQYF.

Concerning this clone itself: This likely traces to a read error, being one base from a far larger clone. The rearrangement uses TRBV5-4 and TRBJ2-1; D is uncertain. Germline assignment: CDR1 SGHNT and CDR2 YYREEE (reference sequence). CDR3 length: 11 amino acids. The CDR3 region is CASSSFNEQFF. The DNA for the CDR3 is TGTGCCAGCAGCTCCTTCAATGAGCAGTTCTTC.

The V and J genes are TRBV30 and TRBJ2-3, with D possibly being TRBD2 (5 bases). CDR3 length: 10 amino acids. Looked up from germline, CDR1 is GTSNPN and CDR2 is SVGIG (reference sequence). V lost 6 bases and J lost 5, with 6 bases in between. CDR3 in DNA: TGTGCCTGTGGAGGAGATACGCAGTATTTT. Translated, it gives CACGGDTQYF. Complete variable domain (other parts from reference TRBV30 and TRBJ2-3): SQTIHQWPATLVQPVGSPLSLECTVEGTSNPNLYWYRQAAGRGLQLLFYSVGIGQISSEVPQNLSASRPQDRQFILSSKKLLLSDSGFYLCACGGDTQYFGPGTRLTVL.

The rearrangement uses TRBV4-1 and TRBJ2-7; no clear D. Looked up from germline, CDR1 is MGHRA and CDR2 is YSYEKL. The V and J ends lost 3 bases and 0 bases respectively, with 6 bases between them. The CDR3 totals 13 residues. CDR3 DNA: TGCGCCAGCAGCCAGGAGTTCTCCTACGAGCAGTACTTC. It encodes CASSQEFSYEQYF.

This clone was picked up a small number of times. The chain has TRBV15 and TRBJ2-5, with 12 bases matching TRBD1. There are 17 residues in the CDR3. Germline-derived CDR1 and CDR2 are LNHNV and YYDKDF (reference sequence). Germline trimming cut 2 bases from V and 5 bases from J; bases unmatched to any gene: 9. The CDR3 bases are TGTGCCACCAGCAGACTCTGGGACAGGGGGCTCCTGGAGACCCAGTACTTC. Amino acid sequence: CATSRLWDRGLLETQYF.

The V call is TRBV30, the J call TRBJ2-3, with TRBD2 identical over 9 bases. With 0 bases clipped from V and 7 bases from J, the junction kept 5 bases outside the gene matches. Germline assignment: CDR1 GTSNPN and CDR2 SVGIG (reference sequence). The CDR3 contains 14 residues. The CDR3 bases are TGTGCCTGGAGTGTAGGCGGGGGGGCGTATACGCAGTATTTT. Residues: CAWSVGGGAYTQYF.

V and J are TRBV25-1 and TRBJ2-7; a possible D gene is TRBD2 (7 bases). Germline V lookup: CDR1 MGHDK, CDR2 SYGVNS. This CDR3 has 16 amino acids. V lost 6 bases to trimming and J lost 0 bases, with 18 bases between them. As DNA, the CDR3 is TGTGCCAGCAGAATTTCCGGGGGCGGGGGCTCCTACGAGCAGTACTTC. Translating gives CASRISGGGGSYEQYF.

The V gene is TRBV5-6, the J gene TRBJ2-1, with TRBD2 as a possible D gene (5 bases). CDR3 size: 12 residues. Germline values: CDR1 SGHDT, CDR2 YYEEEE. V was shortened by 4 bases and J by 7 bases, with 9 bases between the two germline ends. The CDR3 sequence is CASSRGGNEQFF. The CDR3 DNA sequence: TGTGCCAGCAGCCGGGGTGGGAATGAGCAGTTCTTC. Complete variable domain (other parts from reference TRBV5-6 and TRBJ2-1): DAGVTQSPTHLIKTRGQQVTLRCSPKSGHDTVSWYQQALGQGPQFIFQYYEEEERQRGNFPDRFSGHQFPNYSSELNVNALLLGDSALYLCASSRGGNEQFFGPGTRLTVL.

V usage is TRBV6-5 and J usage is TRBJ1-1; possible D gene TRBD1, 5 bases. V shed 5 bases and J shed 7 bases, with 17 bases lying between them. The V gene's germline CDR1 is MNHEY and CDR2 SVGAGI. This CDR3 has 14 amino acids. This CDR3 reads CASSPRAGGSEAFF. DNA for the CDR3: TGTGCCAGCAGTCCCCGGGCCGGGGGGAGTGAAGCTTTCTTT.

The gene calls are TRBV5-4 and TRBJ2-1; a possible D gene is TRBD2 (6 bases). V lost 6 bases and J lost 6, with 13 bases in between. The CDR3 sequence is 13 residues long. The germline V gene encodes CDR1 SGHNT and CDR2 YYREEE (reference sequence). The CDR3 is CASTSTSSNEQFF. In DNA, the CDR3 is TGTGCCAGCACCTCGACTAGTAGCAATGAGCAGTTCTTC.

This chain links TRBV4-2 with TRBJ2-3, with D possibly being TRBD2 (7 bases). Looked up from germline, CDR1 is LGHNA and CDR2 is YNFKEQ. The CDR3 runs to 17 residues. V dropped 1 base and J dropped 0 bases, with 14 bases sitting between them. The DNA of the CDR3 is TGTGCCAGCAGCCAAGTCATTCGCGGGGGCAGCACAGATACGCAGTATTTT. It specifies CASSQVIRGGSTDTQYF.

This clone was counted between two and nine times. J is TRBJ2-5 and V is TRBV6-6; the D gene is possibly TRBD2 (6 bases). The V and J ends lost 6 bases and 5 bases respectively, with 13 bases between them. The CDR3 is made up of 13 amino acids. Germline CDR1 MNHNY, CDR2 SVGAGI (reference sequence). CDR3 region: CASRGGPGETQYF. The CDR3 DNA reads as TGTGCCAGCAGGGGAGGTCCAGGGGAGACCCAGTACTTC.

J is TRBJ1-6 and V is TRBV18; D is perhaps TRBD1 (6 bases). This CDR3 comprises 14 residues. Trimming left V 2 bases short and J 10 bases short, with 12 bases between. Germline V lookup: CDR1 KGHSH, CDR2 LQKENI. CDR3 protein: CASSPEGGLSPLHF. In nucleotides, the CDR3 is TGTGCCAGCTCACCAGAGGGGGGATTGTCACCCCTCCACTTT.

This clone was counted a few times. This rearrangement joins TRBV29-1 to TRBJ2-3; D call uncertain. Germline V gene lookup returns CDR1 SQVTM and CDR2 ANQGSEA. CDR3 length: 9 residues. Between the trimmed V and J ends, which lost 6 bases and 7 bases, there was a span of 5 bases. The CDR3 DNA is TGCAGCGTATTAAATACGCAGTATTTT. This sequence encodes CSVLNTQYF.